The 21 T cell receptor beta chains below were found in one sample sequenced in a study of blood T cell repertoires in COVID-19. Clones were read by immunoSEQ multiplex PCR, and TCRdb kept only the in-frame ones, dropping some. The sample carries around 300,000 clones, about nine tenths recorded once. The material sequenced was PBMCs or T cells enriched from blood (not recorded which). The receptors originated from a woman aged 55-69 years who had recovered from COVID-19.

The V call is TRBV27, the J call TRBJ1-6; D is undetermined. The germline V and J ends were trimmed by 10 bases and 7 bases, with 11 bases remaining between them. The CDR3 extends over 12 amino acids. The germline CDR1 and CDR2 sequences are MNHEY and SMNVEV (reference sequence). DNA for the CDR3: TGTGCCACCTCCACAATGAATTCACCCCTCCACTTT. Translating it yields CATSTMNSPLHF.

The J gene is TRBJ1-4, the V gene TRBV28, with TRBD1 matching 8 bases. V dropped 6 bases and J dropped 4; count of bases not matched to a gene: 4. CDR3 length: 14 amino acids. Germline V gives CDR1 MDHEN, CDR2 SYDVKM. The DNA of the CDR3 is TGTGCCAGCAGCACAGGGGGGCTTAATGAAAAACTGTTTTTT. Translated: CASSTGGLNEKLFF.

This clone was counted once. The CDR3 nucleotides read TGTGCCAGCCAAGAAGGGGACAGGAGGTCCTATAATTCACCCCTCCACTTT. Translated: CASQEGDRRSYNSPLHF. The rearrangement joins TRBV2 to TRBJ1-6; 8 bases fit TRBD1. Germline CDR1 is SNHLY and CDR2 is FYNNEI. V lost 8 bases to trimming and J lost 1 base; unmatched junction nucleotides: 10. This CDR3 comprises 17 residues. The whole variable domain, filled in from reference TRBV2 and TRBJ1-6, reads EPEVTQTPSHQVTQMGQEVILRCVPISNHLYFYWYRQILGQKVEFLVSFYNNEISEKSEIFDDQFSVERPDGSNFTLKIRSTKLEDSAMYFCASQEGDRRSYNSPLHFGNGTRLTVT.

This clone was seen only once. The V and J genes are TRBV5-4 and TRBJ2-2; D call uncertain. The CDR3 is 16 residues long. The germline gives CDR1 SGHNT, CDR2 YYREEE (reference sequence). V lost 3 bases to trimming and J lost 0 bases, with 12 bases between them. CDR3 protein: CASSSPGQANTGELFF. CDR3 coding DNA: TGTGCCAGCAGCTCACCAGGCCAAGCGAACACCGGGGAGCTGTTTTTT.

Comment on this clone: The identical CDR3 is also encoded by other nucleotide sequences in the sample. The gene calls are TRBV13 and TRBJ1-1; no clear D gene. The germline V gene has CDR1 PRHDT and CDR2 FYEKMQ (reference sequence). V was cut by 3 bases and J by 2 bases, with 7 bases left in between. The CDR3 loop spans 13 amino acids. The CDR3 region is CASSLGPNTEAFF. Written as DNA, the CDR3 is TGTGCCAGCAGCTTGGGCCCCAACACTGAAGCTTTCTTT.

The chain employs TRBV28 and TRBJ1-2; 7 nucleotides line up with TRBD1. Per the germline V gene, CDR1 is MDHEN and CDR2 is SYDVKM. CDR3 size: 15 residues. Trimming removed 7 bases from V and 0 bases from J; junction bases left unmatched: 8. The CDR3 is CASTYAGQTNYGYTF. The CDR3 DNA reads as TGTGCCAGCACTTATGCGGGACAGACTAACTATGGCTACACCTTC.

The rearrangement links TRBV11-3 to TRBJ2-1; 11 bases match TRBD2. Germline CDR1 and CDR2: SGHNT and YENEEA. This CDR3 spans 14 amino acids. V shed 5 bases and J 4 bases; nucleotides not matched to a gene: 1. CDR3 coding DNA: TGTGCCAGCAGCACTAGCGGGAGTTACAATGAGCAGTTCTTC. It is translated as CASSTSGSYNEQFF.

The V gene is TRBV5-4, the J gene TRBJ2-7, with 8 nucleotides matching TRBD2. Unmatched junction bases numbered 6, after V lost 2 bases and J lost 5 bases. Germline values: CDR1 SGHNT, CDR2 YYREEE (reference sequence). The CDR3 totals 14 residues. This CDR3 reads CASSFSGIPHEQYF. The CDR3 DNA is TGTGCCAGCAGCTTTAGCGGGATTCCCCACGAGCAGTACTTC.

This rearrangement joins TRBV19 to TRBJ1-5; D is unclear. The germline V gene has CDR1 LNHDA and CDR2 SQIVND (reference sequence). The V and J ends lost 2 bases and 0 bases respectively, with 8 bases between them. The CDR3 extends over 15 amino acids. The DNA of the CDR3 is TGTGCCAGTAGTATACGTCGGGATAGCAATCAGCCCCAGCATTTT. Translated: CASSIRRDSNQPQHF.

The CDR3 loop reads CSASGTGPEQYF. The DNA for the CDR3 is TGCAGTGCTAGTGGGACAGGGCCGGAGCAGTACTTC. The chain uses TRBV20-1 and TRBJ2-7, with 9 bases matching TRBD1. The CDR3 is 12 residues long. The ends lost 3 bases at V and 7 bases at J; junction bases unmatched: 4. The germline CDR1 and CDR2 sequences are DFQATT and SNEGSKA (reference sequence).

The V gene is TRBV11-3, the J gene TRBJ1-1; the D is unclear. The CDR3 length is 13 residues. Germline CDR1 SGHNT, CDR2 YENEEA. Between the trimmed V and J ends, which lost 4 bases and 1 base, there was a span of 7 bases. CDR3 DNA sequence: TGTGCCAGCAGCTGGGGAGCGAACACTGAAGCTTTCTTT. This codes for CASSWGANTEAFF.

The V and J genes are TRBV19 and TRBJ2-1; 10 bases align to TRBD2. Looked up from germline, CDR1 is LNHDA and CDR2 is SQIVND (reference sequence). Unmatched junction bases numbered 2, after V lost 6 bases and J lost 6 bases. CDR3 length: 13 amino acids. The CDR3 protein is CASRVAGGNEQFF. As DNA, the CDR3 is TGTGCCAGTAGGGTAGCGGGAGGCAATGAGCAGTTCTTC.

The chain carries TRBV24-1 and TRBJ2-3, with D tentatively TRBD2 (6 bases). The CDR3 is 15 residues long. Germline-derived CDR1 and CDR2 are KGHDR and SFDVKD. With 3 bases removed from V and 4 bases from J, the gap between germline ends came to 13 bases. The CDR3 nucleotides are TGTGCCACCAGTGATGCGCGGGAAGGGGCAGATACGCAGTATTTT. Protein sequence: CATSDAREGADTQYF.

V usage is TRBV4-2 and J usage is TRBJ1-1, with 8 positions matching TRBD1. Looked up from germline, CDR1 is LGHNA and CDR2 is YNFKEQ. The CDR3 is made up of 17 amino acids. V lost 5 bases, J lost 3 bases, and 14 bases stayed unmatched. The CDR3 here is CASSGNAGGGRDTEAFF. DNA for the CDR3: TGTGCCAGCAGCGGAAATGCAGGGGGCGGCCGGGACACTGAAGCTTTCTTT.

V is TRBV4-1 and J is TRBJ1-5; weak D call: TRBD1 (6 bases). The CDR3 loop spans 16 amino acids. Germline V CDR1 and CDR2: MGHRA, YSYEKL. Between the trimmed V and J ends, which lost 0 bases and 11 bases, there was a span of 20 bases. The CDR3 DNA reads TGCGCCAGCAGCCAAGACTCCCCAGGGGTGAGCTCGTCCCAGCATTTT. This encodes CASSQDSPGVSSSQHF.

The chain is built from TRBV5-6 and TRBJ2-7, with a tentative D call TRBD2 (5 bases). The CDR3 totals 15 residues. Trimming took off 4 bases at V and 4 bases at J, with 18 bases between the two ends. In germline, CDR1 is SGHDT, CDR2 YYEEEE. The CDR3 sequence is CASSPGTGNPYEQYF. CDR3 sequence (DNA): TGTGCCAGCAGCCCGGGCACGGGGAACCCATACGAGCAGTACTTC.

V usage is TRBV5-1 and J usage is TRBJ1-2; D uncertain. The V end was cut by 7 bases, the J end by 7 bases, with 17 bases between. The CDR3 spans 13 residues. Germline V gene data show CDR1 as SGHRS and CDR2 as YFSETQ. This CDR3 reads CASDNDQGGGYTF. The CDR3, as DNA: TGCGCCAGCGATAACGACCAAGGCGGTGGCTACACCTTC.

In DNA, the CDR3 is TGTGCCAGCAGCTCTGACAAGAGCAATCAGCCCCAGCATTTT. The encoded protein is CASSSDKSNQPQHF. This chain uses TRBV5-6 with TRBJ1-5; D not resolved. V was trimmed by 3 bases and J by 1 base, leaving 8 bases between them. The germline gives CDR1 SGHDT, CDR2 YYEEEE. The CDR3 extends over 14 amino acids. The full variable domain, with the rest looked up from reference TRBV5-6 and TRBJ1-5, is DAGVTQSPTHLIKTRGQQVTLRCSPKSGHDTVSWYQQALGQGPQFIFQYYEEEERQRGNFPDRFSGHQFPNYSSELNVNALLLGDSALYLCASSSDKSNQPQHFGDGTRLSIL.

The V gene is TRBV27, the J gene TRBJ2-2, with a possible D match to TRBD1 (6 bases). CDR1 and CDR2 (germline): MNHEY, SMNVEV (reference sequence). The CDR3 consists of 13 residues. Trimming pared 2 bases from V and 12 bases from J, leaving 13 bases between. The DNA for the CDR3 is TGTGCCAGCAGTTTAGTCCCGCAGGGGCAGCTGTTTTTT. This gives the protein CASSLVPQGQLFF.

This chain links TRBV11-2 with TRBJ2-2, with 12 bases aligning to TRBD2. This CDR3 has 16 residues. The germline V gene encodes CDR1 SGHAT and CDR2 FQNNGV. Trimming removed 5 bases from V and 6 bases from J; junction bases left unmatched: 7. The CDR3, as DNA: TGTGCCAGCAGCCGACTAGCGGGGGCCATAGCCGGGGAGCTGTTTTTT. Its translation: CASSRLAGAIAGELFF.

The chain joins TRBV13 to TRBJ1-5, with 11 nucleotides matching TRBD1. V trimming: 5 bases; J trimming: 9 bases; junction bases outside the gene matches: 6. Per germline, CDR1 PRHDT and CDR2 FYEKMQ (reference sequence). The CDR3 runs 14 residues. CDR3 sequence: CASSSRDRGAPQHF. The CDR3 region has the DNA TGTGCCAGCAGCAGCCGGGACAGGGGGGCGCCCCAGCATTTT.